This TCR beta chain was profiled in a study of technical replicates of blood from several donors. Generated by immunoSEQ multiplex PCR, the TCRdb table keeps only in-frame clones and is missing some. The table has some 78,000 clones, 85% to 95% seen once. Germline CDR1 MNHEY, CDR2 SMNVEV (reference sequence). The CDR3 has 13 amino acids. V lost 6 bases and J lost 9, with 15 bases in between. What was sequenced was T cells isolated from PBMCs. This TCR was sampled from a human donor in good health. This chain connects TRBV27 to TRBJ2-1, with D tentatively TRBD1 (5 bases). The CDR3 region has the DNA TGTGCCAGCAGCCTAGGGGCAGGGATTGAGCAGTTCTTC. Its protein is CASSLGAGIEQFF.